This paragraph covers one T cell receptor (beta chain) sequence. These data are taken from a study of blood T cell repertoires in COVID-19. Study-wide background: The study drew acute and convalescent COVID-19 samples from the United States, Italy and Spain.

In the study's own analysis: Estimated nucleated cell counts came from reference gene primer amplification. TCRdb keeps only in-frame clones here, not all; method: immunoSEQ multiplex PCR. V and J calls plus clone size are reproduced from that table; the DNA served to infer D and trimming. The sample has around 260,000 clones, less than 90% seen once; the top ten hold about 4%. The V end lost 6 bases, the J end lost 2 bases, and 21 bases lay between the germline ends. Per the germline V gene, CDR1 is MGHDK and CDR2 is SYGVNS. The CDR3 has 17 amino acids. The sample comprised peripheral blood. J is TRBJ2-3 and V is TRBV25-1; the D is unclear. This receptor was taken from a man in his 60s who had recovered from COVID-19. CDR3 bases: TGTGCCAGCAGGATGCTACCGGGTCAACCACCCACAGATACGCAGTATTTT. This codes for CASRMLPGQPPTDTQYF.